This passage covers 16 T cell receptor beta chains from one sample sequenced in a study of neoadjuvant nivolumab and ipilimumab in lung cancer. The method was immunoSEQ multiplex PCR; TCRdb's version includes in-frame clones alone and lacks a portion of them. The sample lists some 30,000 clones; about nine tenths were seen once. Sequenced here: peripheral blood, sampled after neoadjuvant nivolumab, alone or with ipilimumab, at or shortly before surgery. These receptors all stem from an adult with non-small cell lung cancer.

This sequence joins TRBV29-1 and TRBJ2-7; TRBD2 aligns across 7 bases. Germline V CDR1 and CDR2: SQVTM, ANQGSEA. V dropped 3 bases and J dropped 0; count of bases not matched to a gene: 2. This CDR3 spans 13 amino acids. CDR3 region: CSVEPGGSYEQYF. The DNA of the CDR3 is TGCAGCGTTGAGCCGGGGGGCTCCTACGAGCAGTACTTC.

This chain joins TRBV4-2 and TRBJ2-1; TRBD1 matches 8 bases. Germline trimming cut 5 bases from V and 5 bases from J; bases unmatched to any gene: 2. The CDR3 is 13 amino acids. In germline, CDR1 is LGHNA, CDR2 YNFKEQ. CDR3: CASSAQGDNEQFF. The CDR3, as DNA: TGTGCCAGCAGCGCACAGGGGGACAATGAGCAGTTCTTC.

The rearrangement uses TRBV29-1 and TRBJ1-1; D may be TRBD1 (6 bases). Trimming removed 7 bases from V and 6 bases from J, with 15 bases in between. Per germline, CDR1 SQVTM and CDR2 ANQGSEA. The CDR3 has 12 amino acids. This CDR3 reads CSAQKGGAEAFF. CDR3 nucleotide sequence: TGCAGCGCCCAAAAGGGGGGGGCTGAAGCTTTCTTT.

V gene TRBV14 combines with J gene TRBJ2-1, with 12 bases aligning to TRBD2. V gave up 6 bases and J gave up 6 bases; unmatched junction bases: 9. The length of the CDR3 is 16 residues. Germline V gene lookup returns CDR1 SGHDN and CDR2 FVKESK. For the CDR3, the DNA is TGTGCCAGCAGTCTATTTGCTAGCGGGGGGGCCAATGAGCAGTTCTTC. It specifies CASSLFASGGANEQFF.

The rearrangement joins TRBV7-9 to TRBJ1-2; D is perhaps TRBD1 (6 bases). V was cut by 5 bases and J by 8 bases, with 15 bases left in between. Germline CDR1 and CDR2: SEHNR and FQNEAQ (reference sequence). There are 13 residues in the CDR3. CDR3 amino acids: CASSLDRRVGYTF. Written as DNA, the CDR3 is TGTGCCAGCAGCCTTGACAGGCGGGTAGGCTACACCTTC.

This chain connects TRBV6-1 to TRBJ1-1; D unresolved. Trimming took 7 bases from V and 2 from J, leaving 11 bases between them. CDR3 length: 13 residues. The germline V gene encodes CDR1 MNHNS and CDR2 SASEGT. The CDR3 nucleotides are TGTGCCAGCACCTCTACAAGAAACACTGAAGCTTTCTTT. The encoded protein is CASTSTRNTEAFF.

This chain links TRBV6-1 with TRBJ1-1, with D possibly being TRBD1 (5 bases). The CDR3 has 14 residues. V was clipped by 3 bases and J by 1 base, with 9 bases between them. Germline V gene lookup returns CDR1 MNHNS and CDR2 SASEGT. The CDR3 loop reads CASSEWGGNTEAFF. The CDR3 coding sequence is TGTGCCAGCAGTGAGTGGGGGGGGAACACTGAAGCTTTCTTT.

The chain combines TRBV7-2 with TRBJ2-5; 11 nucleotides match TRBD2. Germline V gives CDR1 SGHTA, CDR2 FQGNSA. V gave up 4 bases and J gave up 4 bases; unmatched junction bases: 8. CDR3 length equals 16 residues. The CDR3 DNA reads TGTGCCAGCAGCTCTAAAGCTAGCGGGGGGTCAGAGACCCAGTACTTC. Residues: CASSSKASGGSETQYF.

This clone was picked up one time. The chain employs TRBV7-3 and TRBJ2-3; D may be TRBD1 or TRBD2 (5 bases each). CDR1 and CDR2 from the germline V gene are SGHTA and FQGTGA. V gave up 0 bases and J gave up 3 bases, with 7 bases separating them. The CDR3 extends over 14 amino acids. The CDR3 nucleotides read TGTGCCAGCAGCTTAACTGGGGGAACAGATACGCAGTATTTT. Its protein is CASSLTGGTDTQYF.

The chain links TRBV7-9 to TRBJ1-1; D not certain. The CDR3 spans 13 residues. The germline gives CDR1 SEHNR, CDR2 FQNEAQ (reference sequence). Trimming pared 4 bases from V and 4 bases from J, leaving 10 bases between. The CDR3, as DNA: TGTGCCAGCAGCTCGCCTGGGAGCACTGAAGCTTTCTTT. It specifies CASSSPGSTEAFF. The variable domain in full, with the rest retrieved from reference TRBV7-9 and TRBJ1-1, is DTGVSQNPRHKITKRGQNVTFRCDPISEHNRLYWYRQTLGQGPEFLTYFQNEAQLEKSRLLSDRFSAERPKGSFSTLEIQRTEQGDSAMYLCASSSPGSTEAFFGQGTRLTVV.

The chain couples TRBV2 to TRBJ2-3; D is unresolved. V shed 3 bases and J shed 5 bases, with 3 bases lying between them. From germline, CDR1 is SNHLY and CDR2 FYNNEI. The CDR3 is 11 residues long. CDR3 in amino acids: CASSELDTQYF. CDR3 coding DNA: TGTGCCAGCAGTGAGTTAGATACGCAGTATTTT.

The J gene is TRBJ1-6, the V gene TRBV14; 7 bases line up with TRBD1. V gave up 5 bases and J gave up 10 bases; unmatched junction bases: 11. CDR1 is SGHDN, CDR2 FVKESK, per germline. The CDR3 runs to 15 residues. CDR3 nucleotide sequence: TGTGCCAGCAGCTTGTCAGGGGGGTCGAGATCACCCCTCCACTTT. It codes for CASSLSGGSRSPLHF. Based on the CDR3 plus reference TRBV14 and TRBJ1-6, the full variable domain is EAGVTQFPSHSVIEKGQTVTLRCDPISGHDNLYWYRRVMGKEIKFLLHFVKESKQDESGMPNNRFLAERTGGTYSTLKVQPAELEDSGVYFCASSLSGGSRSPLHFGNGTRLTVT.

The V and J genes are TRBV5-6 and TRBJ1-1; no reliable D call. This CDR3 has 11 amino acids. Trimming removed 2 bases from V and 5 bases from J, with 4 bases in between. Germline CDR1 and CDR2: SGHDT and YYEEEE. The CDR3 loop is CASSLSTEAFF. The CDR3 nucleotides are TGTGCCAGCAGCTTAAGTACTGAAGCTTTCTTT.

The gene calls are TRBV5-4 and TRBJ2-1; 10 positions agree with TRBD1. Trimming removed 3 bases from V and 4 bases from J; junction bases left unmatched: 4. This CDR3 region has 15 residues. Germline CDR1 is SGHNT and CDR2 is YYREEE (reference sequence). In nucleotides, the CDR3 is TGTGCCAGCAGCTCCGGGACAGGGGCGTACAATGAGCAGTTCTTC. Translated, it gives CASSSGTGAYNEQFF.

CDR3 sequence reads: CASSEGPLNTEAFF. The CDR3, as DNA: TGTGCCAGCAGCGAGGGACCGCTTAACACTGAAGCTTTCTTT. The gene calls are TRBV9 and TRBJ1-1, with a tentative D call TRBD1 (5 bases). Trimming stripped 3 bases from V and 2 bases from J, with 11 bases between. The CDR3 loop spans 14 amino acids. Germline V gene sequence: CDR1 SGDLS, CDR2 YYNGEE.

This chain links TRBV7-2 with TRBJ1-6; D is unresolved. CDR3 length equals 13 residues. V lost 2 bases to trimming and J lost 10 bases, with 9 bases between them. Germline CDR1 reads SGHTA; CDR2 reads FQGNSA. CDR3 in amino acids: CASSLLAASPLHF. CDR3 in DNA: TGTGCCAGCAGCTTATTGGCAGCCTCACCCCTCCACTTT. Drawing the rest from reference TRBV7-2 and TRBJ1-6, the complete variable domain is GAGVSQSPSNKVTEKGKDVELRCDPISGHTALYWYRQSLGQGLEFLIYFQGNSAPDKSGLPSDRFSAERTGGSVSTLTIQRTQQEDSAVYLCASSLLAASPLHFGNGTRLTVT.